This TCR beta chain was recovered during a study of T cells in Graves' hyperthyroidism and ophthalmopathy. It was RNA transcripts that yielded the amplified TCR beta CDR3 regions. First-round RT-PCR of the TCR CDR3 relied on the HTBI primer set. A single record per CDR3 protein comes from TCRdb applying MiXCR to the multiplex PCR reads. The sample gives a few hundred thousand distinct CDR3 sequences, approximately 15% of which show up once; under 7% is in the top ten. This blood was taken when hyperthyroidism was first diagnosed, before any ophthalmopathy symptoms existed. Germline assignment: CDR1 MNHNS and CDR2 SASEGT. The V gene lost 6 bases and the J gene lost 10 bases, with 25 bases spanning the gap. The CDR3 contains 16 residues.

This clonotype originated in a woman in her twenties or thirties with Graves' hyperthyroidism that later progressed to Graves' ophthalmopathy. The material sequenced was blood. The genes are TRBV6-1 and TRBJ2-1; tentative D call: TRBD1 (6 bases). The CDR3 DNA sequence: TGTGCCAGCAGCCTGCAGACAGGAATTGGGGCGGAAGAGCAGTTCTTC. Protein product: CASSLQTGIGAEEQFF.